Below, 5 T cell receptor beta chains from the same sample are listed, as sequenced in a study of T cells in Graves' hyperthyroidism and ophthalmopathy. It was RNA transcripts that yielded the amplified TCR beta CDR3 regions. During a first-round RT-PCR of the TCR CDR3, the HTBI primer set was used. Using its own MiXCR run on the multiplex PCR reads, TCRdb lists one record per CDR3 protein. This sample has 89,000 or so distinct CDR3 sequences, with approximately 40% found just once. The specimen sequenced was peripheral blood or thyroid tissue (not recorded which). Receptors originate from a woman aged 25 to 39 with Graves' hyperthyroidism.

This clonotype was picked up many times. The chain's CDR3 is CASSVGNTGELFF. The CDR3, as DNA: TGTGCCAGCAGCGTGGGAAACACCGGGGAGCTGTTTTTT. The gene calls are TRBV9 and TRBJ2-2; D not certain. V was clipped by 2 bases and J by 2 bases, with 4 bases between them. Per germline, CDR1 SGDLS and CDR2 YYNGEE. The length of the CDR3 is 13 residues.

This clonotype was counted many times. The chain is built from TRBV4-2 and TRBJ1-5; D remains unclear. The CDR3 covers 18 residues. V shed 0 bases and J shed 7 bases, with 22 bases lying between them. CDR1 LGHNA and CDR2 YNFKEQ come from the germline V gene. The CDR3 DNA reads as TGTGCCAGCAGCCAAGAGGAAAGGCTGGGTCTACGGAGGCAGCCCCAGCATTTT. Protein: CASSQEERLGLRRQPQHF.

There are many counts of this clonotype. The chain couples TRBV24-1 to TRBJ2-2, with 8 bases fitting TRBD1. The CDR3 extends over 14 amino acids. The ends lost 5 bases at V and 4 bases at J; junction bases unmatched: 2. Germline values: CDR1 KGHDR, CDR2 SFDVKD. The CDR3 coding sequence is TGTGCCACCAGTGGGACAGGGCTCACCGGGGAGCTGTTTTTT. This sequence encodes CATSGTGLTGELFF.

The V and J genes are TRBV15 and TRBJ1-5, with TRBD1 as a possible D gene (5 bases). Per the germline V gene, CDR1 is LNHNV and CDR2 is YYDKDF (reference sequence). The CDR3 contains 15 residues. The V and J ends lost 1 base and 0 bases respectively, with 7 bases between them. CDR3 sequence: CATSRGGDSNQPQHF. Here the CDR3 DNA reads TGTGCCACCAGCAGAGGGGGGGATAGCAATCAGCCCCAGCATTTT.

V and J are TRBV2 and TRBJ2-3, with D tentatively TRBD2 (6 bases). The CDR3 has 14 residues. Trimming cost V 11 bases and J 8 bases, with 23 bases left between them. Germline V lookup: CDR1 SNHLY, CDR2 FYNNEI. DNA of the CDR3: TGTGCCGCCCTGGGCGGGGTAAATAGGGGTACGCAGTATTTT. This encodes CAALGGVNRGTQYF.